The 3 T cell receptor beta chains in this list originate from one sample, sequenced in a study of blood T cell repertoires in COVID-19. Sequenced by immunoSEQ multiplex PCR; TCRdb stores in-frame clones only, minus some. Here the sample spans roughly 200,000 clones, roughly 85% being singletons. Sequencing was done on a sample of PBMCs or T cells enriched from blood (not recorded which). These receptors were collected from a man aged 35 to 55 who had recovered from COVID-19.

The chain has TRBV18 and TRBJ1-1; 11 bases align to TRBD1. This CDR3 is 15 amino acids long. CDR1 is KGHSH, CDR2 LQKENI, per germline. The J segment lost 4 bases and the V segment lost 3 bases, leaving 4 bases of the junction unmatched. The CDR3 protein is CASSPRTGGPTEAFF. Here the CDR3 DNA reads TGTGCCAGCTCACCTCGGACAGGGGGCCCCACTGAAGCTTTCTTT. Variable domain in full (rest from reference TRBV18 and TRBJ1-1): NAGVMQNPRHLVRRRGQEARLRCSPMKGHSHVYWYRQLPEEGLKFMVYLQKENIIDESGMPKERFSAEFPKEGPSILRIQQVVRGDSAAYFCASSPRTGGPTEAFFGQGTRLTVV.

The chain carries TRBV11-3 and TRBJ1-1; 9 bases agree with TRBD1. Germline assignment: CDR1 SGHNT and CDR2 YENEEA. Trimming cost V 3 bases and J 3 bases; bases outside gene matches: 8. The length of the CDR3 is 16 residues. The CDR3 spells CASSFGTGMVDTEAFF. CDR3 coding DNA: TGTGCCAGCAGCTTCGGGACAGGGATGGTCGACACTGAAGCTTTCTTT.

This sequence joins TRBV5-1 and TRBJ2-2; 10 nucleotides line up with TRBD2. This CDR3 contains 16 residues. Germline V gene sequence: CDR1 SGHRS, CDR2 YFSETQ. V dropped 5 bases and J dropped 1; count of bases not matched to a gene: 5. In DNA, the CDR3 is TGCGCCAGCAGTCAGCGGGAGGGCCGGAACACCGGGGAGCTGTTTTTT. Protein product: CASSQREGRNTGELFF.